One and the same sample provided the 13 T cell receptor beta chains below, sequenced in a study of beta chain features in type 1 diabetes. Expressed TCRB transcripts were sequenced because the isolated RNA had all been reverse transcribed beforehand. Profiled with immunoSEQ multiplex PCR; TCRdb holds only in-frame clones, not every one. The data contain a few hundred thousand clones, 25% to 35% of them seen just once; the ten biggest clones take up roughly 4.1%. The sample was central memory CD4+ T cells from blood. These receptors were taken from a man between 25 and 39 years old in good health.

This clone was seen at least ten times. The chain couples TRBV6-5 to TRBJ1-3; a weak D match, TRBD1 (5 bases). This CDR3 region has 14 residues. With 6 bases removed from V and 0 bases from J, the gap between germline ends came to 9 bases. The germline V gene has CDR1 MNHEY and CDR2 SVGAGI. In nucleotides, the CDR3 is TGTGCCAGCAGCTCGACAGACTCTGGAAACACCATATATTTT. It encodes CASSSTDSGNTIYF.

This clone turned up a few times. The chain has TRBV15 and TRBJ2-3; no definite D call. V dropped 1 base and J dropped 0 bases, with 11 bases sitting between them. The CDR3 length is 16 residues. Germline-derived CDR1 and CDR2 are LNHNV and YYDKDF (reference sequence). The CDR3 spells CATSRGETTSTDTQYF. As DNA, the CDR3 is TGTGCCACCAGCAGAGGAGAAACAACTAGCACAGATACGCAGTATTTT.

Here the CDR3 reads CASSMRLAGGGLDEQFF. The CDR3 nucleotides read TGTGCCAGCAGCATGCGACTAGCGGGAGGCGGATTGGATGAGCAGTTCTTC. This chain links TRBV11-3 with TRBJ2-1; 13 bases match TRBD2. J gave up 8 bases and V 5 bases, and 12 bases lay outside the gene matches. The CDR3 contains 17 residues. Per germline, CDR1 SGHNT and CDR2 YENEEA.

This chain uses TRBV7-9 with TRBJ1-2; D uncertain. This CDR3 has 12 amino acids. The V gene's germline CDR1 is SEHNR and CDR2 FQNEAQ (reference sequence). Trimming removed 7 bases from V and 12 bases from J, with 18 bases in between. CDR3 nucleotide sequence: TGTGCCAGCACCCAAGAAGGCACGGCAGACACCTTC. Its translation: CASTQEGTADTF.

This chain uses TRBV28 with TRBJ2-7; TRBD1 aligns across 8 bases. The length of the CDR3 is 13 residues. Per germline, CDR1 MDHEN and CDR2 SYDVKM. V lost 8 bases, J lost 6 bases, and 9 bases stayed unmatched. The chain's CDR3 is CASGRGRGGEQYF. The CDR3 DNA follows: TGTGCCAGCGGCAGGGGGCGGGGCGGCGAGCAGTACTTC.

This clone has a handful of counts. The chain recombines TRBV29-1 with TRBJ1-6; TRBD1 is a possible D gene (5 bases). This CDR3 is 14 amino acids long. The germline V gene encodes CDR1 SQVTM and CDR2 ANQGSEA. Trimming took off 7 bases at V and 7 bases at J, with 17 bases between the two ends. The chain's CDR3 is CSASEGQTNSPLHF. The CDR3 DNA reads TGCAGCGCCAGCGAGGGGCAGACGAATTCACCCCTCCACTTT.

This clone was detected only a few times. The chain couples TRBV6-1 to TRBJ1-3, with D unclear. Germline CDR1 is MNHNS and CDR2 is SASEGT. Trimming removed 5 bases at V and 1 base at J, with 9 bases between. The CDR3 is made up of 14 amino acids. The CDR3 nucleotides are TGTGCCAGCAGTTTTAGGGTATCTGGAAACACCATATATTTT. This encodes CASSFRVSGNTIYF.

V gene TRBV6-5 combines with J gene TRBJ2-3; no clear D. V lost 0 bases and J 6 bases, leaving 7 bases between the germline ends. This CDR3 has 13 residues. Germline V gives CDR1 MNHEY, CDR2 SVGAGI. DNA of the CDR3: TGTGCCAGCAGTTACTCTAATAGCGATACGCAGTATTTT. Translating it yields CASSYSNSDTQYF.

This chain joins TRBV5-1 and TRBJ2-1; tentative D call: TRBD1 (6 bases). CDR1 SGHRS and CDR2 YFSETQ come from the germline V gene. The V end lost 2 bases, the J end lost 5 bases, and 17 bases lay between the germline ends. This CDR3 has 16 amino acids. The CDR3 DNA is TGCGCCAGCAGCTTATTTGGGACACCGATAAACAATGAGCAGTTCTTC. Its translation: CASSLFGTPINNEQFF.

This clone appeared a few times. The chain has TRBV10-3 and TRBJ1-1; D not certain. This CDR3 comprises 14 residues. V lost 2 bases to trimming and J lost 2 bases, with 9 bases between them. The germline gives CDR1 ENHRY, CDR2 SYGVKD. As DNA, the CDR3 is TGTGCCATCAGTGAGGCCAGGAAAAACACTGAAGCTTTCTTT. Translating gives CAISEARKNTEAFF.

This chain uses TRBV5-4 with TRBJ1-2; D is unclear. With 4 bases removed from V and 5 bases from J, the gap between germline ends came to 18 bases. The V gene's germline CDR1 is SGHNT and CDR2 YYREEE (reference sequence). The CDR3 length is 15 residues. The CDR3 DNA follows: TGTGCCAGCAGCCAAAGCCAAACGAGACTTTATGGCTACACCTTC. Translating it yields CASSQSQTRLYGYTF.

The rearrangement uses TRBV11-2 and TRBJ2-1; a weak D match, TRBD1 (8 bases). Germline CDR1 SGHAT, CDR2 FQNNGV. The CDR3 consists of 15 residues. Trimming cost V 4 bases and J 7 bases, with 17 bases left between them. This chain's CDR3 is CASSSQGAGANEQFF. CDR3 sequence (DNA): TGTGCCAGCAGCTCCCAGGGGGCGGGAGCGAATGAGCAGTTCTTC.

This clone was seen only a few times. Other DNA sequences in this specimen translate into the identical CDR3. V gene TRBV15 combines with J gene TRBJ2-7; TRBD1 might be the D (6 bases). This CDR3 contains 15 residues. V was pared by 2 bases and J by 5 bases, with 16 bases between. Germline V lookup: CDR1 LNHNV, CDR2 YYDKDF (reference sequence). CDR3 residues: CATSRYGQGINEQYF. The CDR3 DNA sequence: TGTGCCACCAGCAGATACGGCCAGGGGATAAACGAGCAGTACTTC.